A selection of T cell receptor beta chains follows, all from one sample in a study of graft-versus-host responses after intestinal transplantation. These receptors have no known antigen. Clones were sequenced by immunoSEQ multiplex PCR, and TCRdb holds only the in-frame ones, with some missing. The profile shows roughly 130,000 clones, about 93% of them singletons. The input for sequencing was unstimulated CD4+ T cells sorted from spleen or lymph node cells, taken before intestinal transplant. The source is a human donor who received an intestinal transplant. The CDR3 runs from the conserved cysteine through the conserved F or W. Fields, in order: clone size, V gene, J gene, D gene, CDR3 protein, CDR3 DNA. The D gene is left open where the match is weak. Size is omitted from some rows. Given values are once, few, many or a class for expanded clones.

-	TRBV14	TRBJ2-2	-	CASSRLTGELFF	TGTGCCAGCAGCCGACTCACCGGGGAGCTGTTTTTT
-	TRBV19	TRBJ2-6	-	CASKVSGANVLTF	TGTGCCAGTAAAGTCTCTGGGGCCAACGTCCTGACTTTC
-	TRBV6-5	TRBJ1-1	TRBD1	CASGTGGMNTEAFF	TGTGCCAGCGGGACAGGGGGGATGAACACTGAAGCTTTCTTT
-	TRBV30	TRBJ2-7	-	CACHTSSYEQYF	TGTGCCTGTCACACCTCCTCCTACGAGCAGTACTTC
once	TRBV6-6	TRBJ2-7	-	CAGSYSIGAREDEQYF	TGTGCCGGCAGCTACTCGATAGGTGCAAGGGAGGACGAGCAGTACTTC
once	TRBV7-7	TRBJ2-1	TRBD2	CASSLGASGRGANNEQFF	TGTGCCAGCAGCTTAGGTGCTAGCGGGAGGGGGGCCAACAATGAGCAGTTCTTC
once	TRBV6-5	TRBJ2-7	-	CASSYGVPGNEQYF	TGTGCCAGCAGTTACGGGGTACCCGGCAACGAGCAGTACTTC
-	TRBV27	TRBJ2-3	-	CASSYDWANTQYF	TGTGCCAGCAGTTACGACTGGGCGAATACGCAGTATTTT
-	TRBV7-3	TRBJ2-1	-	CASSLRGASYNEQFF	TGTGCCAGCAGCTTACGAGGGGCGTCCTACAATGAGCAGTTCTTC
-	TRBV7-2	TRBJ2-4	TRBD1	CASSSDGQALWGIQYF	TGTGCCAGCAGCTCCGATGGACAGGCCTTGTGGGGCATTCAGTACTTC
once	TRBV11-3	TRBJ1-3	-	CASSSGASSGNTIYF	TGTGCCAGCAGCTCCGGGGCCAGCTCTGGAAACACCATATATTTT
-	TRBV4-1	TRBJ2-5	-	CASSQLWGAGEYF	TGCGCCAGCAGCCAATTATGGGGGGCAGGCGAGTACTTC
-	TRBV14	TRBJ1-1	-	CASSQVRSTEAFF	TGTGCCAGCAGCCAAGTTCGAAGCACTGAAGCTTTCTTT
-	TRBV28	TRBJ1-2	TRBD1	CASSRQGARDGYTF	TGTGCCAGCAGCCGACAGGGGGCAAGGGATGGCTACACCTTC
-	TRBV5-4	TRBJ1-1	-	CASSLEMNTEAFF	TGTGCCAGCAGCTTAGAGATGAACACTGAAGCTTTCTTT
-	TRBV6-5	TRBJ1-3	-	CASSSVPGAGNTIYF	TGTGCCAGCAGTTCGGTACCGGGGGCCGGAAACACCATATATTTT
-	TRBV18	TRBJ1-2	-	CASSHTQQEANNYGYTF	TGTGCCAGCTCACACACTCAACAGGAAGCTAATAACTATGGCTACACCTTC
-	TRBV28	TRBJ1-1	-	CASRIETEAFF	TGTGCCAGCAGAATAGAAACTGAAGCTTTCTTT